The source of this TCR beta chain is a study of blood T cell repertoires in COVID-19. Study information: Samples came from the United States, Italy and Spain, spanning acute and convalescent COVID-19. PBMCs, B-cell-depleted T cells, or T cells provided the cDNA or gDNA that made up the material.

This CDR3 is built from 14 residues. CDR1 MGHRA and CDR2 YSYEKL come from the germline V gene. Trimming removed 0 bases from V and 7 bases from J, with 12 bases in between. In the original analysis: Quantification of nucleated cells was approximated via reference gene primer amplification. The repertoire was sequenced with immunoSEQ multiplex PCR; TCRdb's copy has only in-frame clones and lacks some. V and J calls and clone size are copied from that table; D and trimming were computed from the DNA. The data show 150,000 to 200,000 clones, 65% to 85% seen once. The clonotype originates from a woman in her twenties or thirties with acute or convalescent COVID-19. The chain links TRBV4-1 to TRBJ1-1, with D uncertain. The sequencing sample was made of peripheral blood. The CDR3 nucleotides are TGCGCCAGCAGCCAAGACAGGAAAATGATTGAAGCTTTCTTT. This translates into CASSQDRKMIEAFF.